This entry describes one T cell receptor (beta chain). Its antigen is as yet unknown. Profiling relied on immunoSEQ multiplex PCR, and the TCRdb table lists in-frame clones only, not all of them. The repertoire holds some 130,000 clones, about 91% seen once, with 2.5% to 3% in the top ten. These data originate in a study of T cell responses to AZD1222 COVID-19 vaccine. The CDR3 sequence is 12 residues long. V was pared by 9 bases and J by 8 bases, with 15 bases between. The germline V gene has CDR1 SGHRS and CDR2 YFSETQ. Whole-study findings and limits: Only after the peak T cell response were repertoires sampled.

The rearrangement uses TRBV5-1 and TRBJ2-1; TRBD2 might be the D (5 bases). The starting material was peripheral blood, obtained on day 0 of AZD1222 vaccination. The sequence was collected from an adult in good health. CDR3: CATGNRVDEQFF. The CDR3 DNA reads TGCGCCACCGGGAACCGAGTGGATGAGCAGTTCTTC.